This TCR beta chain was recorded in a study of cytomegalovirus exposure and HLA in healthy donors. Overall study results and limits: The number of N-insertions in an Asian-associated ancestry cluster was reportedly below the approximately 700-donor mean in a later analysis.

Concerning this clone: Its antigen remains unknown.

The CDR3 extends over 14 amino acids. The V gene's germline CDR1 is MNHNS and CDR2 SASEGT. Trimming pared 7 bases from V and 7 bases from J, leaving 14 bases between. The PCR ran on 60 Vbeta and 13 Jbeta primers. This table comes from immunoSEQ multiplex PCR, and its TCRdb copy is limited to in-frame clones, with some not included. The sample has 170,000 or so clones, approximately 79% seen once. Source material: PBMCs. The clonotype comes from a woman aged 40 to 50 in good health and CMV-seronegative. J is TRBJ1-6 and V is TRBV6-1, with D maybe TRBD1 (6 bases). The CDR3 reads CASNLGGVNSPLHF. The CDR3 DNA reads TGTGCCAGCAACCTAGGGGGAGTCAATTCACCCCTCCACTTT.